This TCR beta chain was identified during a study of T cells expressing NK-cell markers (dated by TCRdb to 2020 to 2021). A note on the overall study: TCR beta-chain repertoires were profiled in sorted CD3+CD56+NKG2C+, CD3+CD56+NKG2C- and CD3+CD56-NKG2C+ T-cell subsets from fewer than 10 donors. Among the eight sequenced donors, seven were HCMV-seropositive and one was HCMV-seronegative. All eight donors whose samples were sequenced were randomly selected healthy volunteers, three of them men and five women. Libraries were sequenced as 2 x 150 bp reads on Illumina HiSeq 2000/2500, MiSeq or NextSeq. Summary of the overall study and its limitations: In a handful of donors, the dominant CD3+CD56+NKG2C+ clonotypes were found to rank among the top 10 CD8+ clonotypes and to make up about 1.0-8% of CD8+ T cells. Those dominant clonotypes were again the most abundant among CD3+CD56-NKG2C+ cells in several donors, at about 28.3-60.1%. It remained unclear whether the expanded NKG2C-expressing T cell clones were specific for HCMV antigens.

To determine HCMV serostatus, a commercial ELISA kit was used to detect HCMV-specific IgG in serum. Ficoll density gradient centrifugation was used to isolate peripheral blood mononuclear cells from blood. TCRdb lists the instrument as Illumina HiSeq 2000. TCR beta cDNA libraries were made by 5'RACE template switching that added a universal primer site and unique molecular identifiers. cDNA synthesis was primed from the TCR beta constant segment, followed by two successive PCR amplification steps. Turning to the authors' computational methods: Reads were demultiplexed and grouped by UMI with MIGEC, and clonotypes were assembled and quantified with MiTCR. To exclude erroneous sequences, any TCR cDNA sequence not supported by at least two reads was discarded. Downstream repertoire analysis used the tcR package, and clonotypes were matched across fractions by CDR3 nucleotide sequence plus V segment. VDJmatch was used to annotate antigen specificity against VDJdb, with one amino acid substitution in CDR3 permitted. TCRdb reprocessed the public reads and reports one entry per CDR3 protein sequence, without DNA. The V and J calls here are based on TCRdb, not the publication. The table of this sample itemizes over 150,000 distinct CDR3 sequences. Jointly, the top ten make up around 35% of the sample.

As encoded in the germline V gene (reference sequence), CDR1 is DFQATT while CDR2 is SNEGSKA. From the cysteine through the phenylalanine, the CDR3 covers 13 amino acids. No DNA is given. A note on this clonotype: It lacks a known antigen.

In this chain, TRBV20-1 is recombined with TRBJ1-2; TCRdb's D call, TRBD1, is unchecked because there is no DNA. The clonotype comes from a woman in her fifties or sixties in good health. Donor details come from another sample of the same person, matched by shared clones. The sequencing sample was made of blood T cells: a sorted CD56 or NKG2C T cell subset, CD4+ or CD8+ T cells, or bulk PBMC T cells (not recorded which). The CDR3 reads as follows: CSAKNREHYGYTF.